This entry lists 26 T cell receptor beta chains sequenced from one sample in a study of T cell changes during pregnancy in multiple sclerosis. Libraries were prepared by immunoSEQ multiplex PCR; TCRdb keeps only in-frame clonotypes and omits some of them. The sample lists 60,000 to 85,000 clones; about 92% were seen once. The sequencing here drew on peripheral blood, taken in the second trimester of pregnancy. All receptors come from a female donor in good health, enrolled as a control in a pregnancy study.

Only one count was recorded for this clone. V and J are TRBV4-2 and TRBJ2-1; maybe TRBD1 (5 bases). Per the germline V gene, CDR1 is LGHNA and CDR2 is YNFKEQ. Trimming shortened V by 2 bases and J by 5 bases, and 10 bases separated the two germline ends. The CDR3 sequence is 14 residues long. CDR3 in amino acids: CASSQRTQNNEQFF. The CDR3 nucleotides are TGTGCCAGCAGCCAAAGGACACAGAACAATGAGCAGTTCTTC.

The CDR3: CASSPSPSGTYEQYF. CDR3 nucleotides: TGTGCCAGCAGTCCCTCCCCCTCGGGAACCTACGAGCAGTACTTC. This chain connects TRBV6-4 to TRBJ2-7, with D maybe TRBD2 (5 bases). Trimming left V 5 bases short and J 2 bases short, with 16 bases between. The CDR3 has 15 amino acids. Looked up from germline, CDR1 is MRHNA and CDR2 is SNTAGT.

V gene TRBV5-4 combines with J gene TRBJ1-5; 8 nucleotides line up with TRBD1. The CDR3 is made up of 14 amino acids. V lost 2 bases to trimming and J lost 7 bases; unmatched junction nucleotides: 5. Germline lookup yields CDR1 SGHNT and CDR2 YYREEE (reference sequence). The CDR3: CASSFQGAGQPQHF. The CDR3 coding sequence is TGTGCCAGCAGCTTTCAGGGGGCGGGCCAGCCCCAGCATTTT.

J is TRBJ1-5 and V is TRBV9; 8 bases agree with TRBD1. CDR1 and CDR2 from the germline V gene are SGDLS and YYNGEE. Trimming at V came to 0 bases and at J to 5 bases, leaving 1 base not matched to a gene. The length of the CDR3 is 14 residues. CDR3: CASSVGQGYQPQHF. The CDR3 DNA follows: TGTGCCAGCAGCGTAGGACAGGGGTATCAGCCCCAGCATTTT.

The chain links TRBV5-1 to TRBJ2-7; 12 bases agree with TRBD2. The germline V gene has CDR1 SGHRS and CDR2 YFSETQ. The CDR3 totals 17 residues. V lost 4 bases to trimming and J lost 5 bases; unmatched junction nucleotides: 13. CDR3 DNA: TGCGCCAGCAGCCGGTGGGCGTCTAGCGGGAGGGTTAACGAGCAGTACTTC. It encodes CASSRWASSGRVNEQYF.

This rearrangement joins TRBV7-9 to TRBJ1-2; perhaps TRBD1 as D (6 bases). V dropped 5 bases and J dropped 4 bases, with 17 bases sitting between them. This CDR3 has 15 residues. The V gene's germline CDR1 is SEHNR and CDR2 FQNEAQ (reference sequence). CDR3 bases: TGTGCCAGCAGCCAAGAGACAGGCCCCATCTATGGCTACACCTTC. It yields the protein CASSQETGPIYGYTF.

The V gene is TRBV14, the J gene TRBJ1-1, with a possible D match to TRBD1 (5 bases). The CDR3 runs to 15 residues. CDR1 is SGHDN, CDR2 FVKESK, per germline. V was pared by 4 bases and J by 2 bases, with 14 bases between. Here the CDR3 reads CASSPHGTSNTEAFF. The CDR3, as DNA: TGTGCCAGCAGCCCTCACGGGACTTCAAACACTGAAGCTTTCTTT.

This chain joins TRBV19 and TRBJ2-5; D call uncertain. Trimming removed 3 bases at V and 3 bases at J, with 8 bases between. CDR3 length equals 13 residues. Germline CDR1 and CDR2: LNHDA and SQIVND (reference sequence). CDR3 DNA: TGTGCCAGTAGTATTAGCCGAAAAGAGACCCAGTACTTC. This sequence encodes CASSISRKETQYF.

The chain has TRBV7-9 and TRBJ2-1; possibly TRBD2 for D (6 bases). Per the germline V gene, CDR1 is SEHNR and CDR2 is FQNEAQ (reference sequence). Trimming removed 6 bases from V and 7 bases from J, with 25 bases in between. The length of the CDR3 is 17 residues. The CDR3 DNA follows: TGTGCCAGCAGTGGGCAAAGTACTAGCTTGAGGAGTAATGAGCAGTTCTTC. Translated: CASSGQSTSLRSNEQFF.

The gene calls are TRBV7-9 and TRBJ2-1, with D unresolved. Trimming removed 1 base from V and 12 bases from J, with 10 bases in between. The V gene's germline CDR1 is SEHNR and CDR2 FQNEAQ (reference sequence). This CDR3 is 12 amino acids long. The CDR3 reads CASSLDGGVQFF. The DNA of the CDR3 is TGTGCCAGCAGCTTAGACGGCGGAGTGCAGTTCTTC.

This clone was seen only a few times. The CDR3 sequence: CASSLGSFWNEKLFF. Written as DNA, the CDR3 is TGCGCCAGCAGCTTGGGAAGCTTCTGGAATGAAAAACTGTTTTTT. The rearrangement uses TRBV5-1 and TRBJ1-4; no clear D. Deletions cut 0 bases from V and 5 bases from J, with 11 bases between. CDR3 length: 15 residues. CDR1 SGHRS and CDR2 YFSETQ come from the germline V gene. The full variable domain, rest sourced from reference TRBV5-1 and TRBJ1-4, is KAGVTQTPRYLIKTRGQQVTLSCSPISGHRSVSWYQQTPGQGLQFLFEYFSETQRNKGNFPGRFSGRQFSNSRSEMNVSTLELGDSALYLCASSLGSFWNEKLFFGSGTQLSVL.

The chain carries TRBV7-9 and TRBJ1-2; 9 bases line up with TRBD1. The CDR3 totals 14 residues. Losses at the gene ends were 6 bases for V and 5 bases for J; bases not matched to a gene: 7. CDR1 and CDR2 from the germline V gene are SEHNR and FQNEAQ (reference sequence). The CDR3 reads CASRRQGDLYGYTF. CDR3 coding DNA: TGTGCCAGCAGACGACAGGGGGATCTGTATGGCTACACCTTC.

The chain links TRBV27 to TRBJ2-7; a weak D match, TRBD2 (6 bases). This CDR3 comprises 16 residues. Trimming pared 6 bases from V and 2 bases from J, leaving 20 bases between. Germline CDR1 MNHEY, CDR2 SMNVEV (reference sequence). The CDR3 DNA reads as TGTGCCAGCAGCTTTCTTGCGGGAAAATTAACCTACGAGCAGTACTTC. Encoded protein: CASSFLAGKLTYEQYF.

The chain uses TRBV4-1 and TRBJ2-1, with 13 nucleotides matching TRBD2. V shed 3 bases, J shed 8 bases, and the junction held 10 bases outside the gene matches. Germline V gives CDR1 MGHRA, CDR2 YSYEKL. The CDR3 is made up of 17 amino acids. DNA of the CDR3: TGCGCCAGCAGCCATATTCCCGGGACTAGCGGGATCTATGAGCAGTTCTTC. Protein product: CASSHIPGTSGIYEQFF.

The CDR3 DNA is TGTGCCAGCAGCTCGACAACTAGCGGGAGGGCCGGGGCAGAGACCCAGTACTTC. Translation gives CASSSTTSGRAGAETQYF. The rearrangement uses TRBV11-2 and TRBJ2-5; 13 bases line up with TRBD2. This CDR3 region has 18 residues. V shed 4 bases, J shed 4 bases, and the junction held 12 bases outside the gene matches. Germline CDR1 and CDR2: SGHAT and FQNNGV.

The chain has TRBV7-9 and TRBJ2-5, with 8 bases matching TRBD1. The CDR3 spans 15 residues. V lost 5 bases, J lost 3 bases, and 8 bases stayed unmatched. Germline assignment: CDR1 SEHNR and CDR2 FQNEAQ (reference sequence). CDR3 region: CASSPAGTGKETQYF. CDR3 sequence (DNA): TGTGCCAGCAGCCCCGCCGGGACAGGAAAAGAGACCCAGTACTTC.

This clone was counted once. The chain joins TRBV4-2 to TRBJ1-3; TRBD1 is a possible D gene (6 bases). Germline CDR1 LGHNA, CDR2 YNFKEQ. The V and J ends lost 2 bases and 5 bases respectively, with 13 bases between them. The CDR3 covers 15 residues. CDR3 residues: CASSQIGQIRNTIYF. DNA for the CDR3: TGTGCCAGCAGCCAAATAGGACAGATCCGAAACACCATATATTTT.

V gene TRBV28 combines with J gene TRBJ2-1, with D possibly matching TRBD2 (6 bases). Per the germline V gene, CDR1 is MDHEN and CDR2 is SYDVKM. V was trimmed by 3 bases and J by 10 bases, leaving 7 bases between them. The CDR3 length is 11 residues. This CDR3 reads CASSFREEQFF. The CDR3 nucleotides read TGTGCCAGCAGTTTCCGGGAGGAGCAGTTCTTC.

The chain is built from TRBV10-3 and TRBJ2-1; 9 bases are shared with TRBD2. V lost 3 bases and J lost 4; bases outside the gene matches: 13. The CDR3 sequence is 18 residues long. Germline V gives CDR1 ENHRY, CDR2 SYGVKD. CDR3 amino acids: CAISEIKDRLADYNEQFF. DNA of the CDR3: TGTGCCATCAGTGAAATTAAAGATCGACTAGCGGATTACAATGAGCAGTTCTTC.

The chain combines TRBV9 with TRBJ2-7; TRBD2 agrees at 9 bases. CDR3 length: 14 residues. V lost 2 bases, J lost 6 bases, and 6 bases stayed unmatched. The germline V gene encodes CDR1 SGDLS and CDR2 YYNGEE. This CDR3 is CASSVLAGEFEQYF. The CDR3 region has the DNA TGTGCCAGCAGCGTTTTAGCGGGAGAGTTCGAGCAGTACTTC.

The chain has TRBV15 and TRBJ2-1; TRBD2 is a possible D gene (6 bases). The germline V gene encodes CDR1 LNHNV and CDR2 YYDKDF (reference sequence). The CDR3 length is 14 residues. Trimming pared 3 bases from V and 5 bases from J, leaving 11 bases between. CDR3 sequence (DNA): TGTGCCACCAGCAGCCGGGACTTTCACAATGAGCAGTTCTTC. Protein product: CATSSRDFHNEQFF.

This chain uses TRBV30 with TRBJ2-5; tentatively, D is TRBD1 (6 bases). CDR1 is GTSNPN, CDR2 SVGIG, per germline (reference sequence). The CDR3 totals 13 residues. V was trimmed by 1 base and J by 4 bases, leaving 10 bases between them. DNA for the CDR3: TGTGCCTGGAGTGGCAGGGGTCGAGAGACCCAGTACTTC. Protein sequence: CAWSGRGRETQYF.

This chain uses TRBV9 with TRBJ1-2, with 7 bases identical to TRBD1. This CDR3 has 16 residues. Germline V gene sequence: CDR1 SGDLS, CDR2 YYNGEE. The trim removed 0 bases at V and 4 bases at J, leaving 9 bases unmatched. The DNA of the CDR3 is TGTGCCAGCAGCGTAGAGGTGACAGGGAGTCGCTATGGCTACACCTTC. Its translation is CASSVEVTGSRYGYTF.

This clone was counted only a few times. The V gene is TRBV11-2, the J gene TRBJ1-1; D may be TRBD1 (6 bases). Deletions cut 1 base from V and 11 bases from J, with 11 bases between. CDR3 size: 12 residues. CDR1 is SGHAT, CDR2 FQNNGV, per germline. The CDR3 loop is CASSLAGDDAFF. The CDR3, as DNA: TGTGCCAGCAGCTTAGCAGGGGACGACGCTTTCTTT.

This chain links TRBV2 with TRBJ2-5; D not resolved. The CDR3 contains 13 residues. The V end was cut by 3 bases, the J end by 4 bases, with 9 bases between. Germline CDR1 and CDR2: SNHLY and FYNNEI. The CDR3 DNA is TGTGCCAGCAGTGATACCCCGGGAGAGACCCAGTACTTC. This encodes CASSDTPGETQYF.

The chain employs TRBV7-2 and TRBJ1-1; 9 bases are a match to TRBD1. The V gene end was trimmed by 3 bases and the J gene end by 5 bases; junction bases not matched to a gene: 7. The CDR3 spans 15 residues. Germline CDR1 reads SGHTA; CDR2 reads FQGNSA. CDR3 bases: TGTGCCAGCAGCTTTCGACAGGGGGTTAGGACTGAAGCTTTCTTT. Translation gives CASSFRQGVRTEAFF. The variable domain in full, completed from reference TRBV7-2 and TRBJ1-1, reads GAGVSQSPSNKVTEKGKDVELRCDPISGHTALYWYRQSLGQGLEFLIYFQGNSAPDKSGLPSDRFSAERTGGSVSTLTIQRTQQEDSAVYLCASSFRQGVRTEAFFGQGTRLTVV.